The rows below give T cell receptor beta chains drawn from one sample of a study of vaccination effects on CD4 cells after COVID-19. Profiled with immunoSEQ multiplex PCR; TCRdb holds only in-frame clones, not every one. The data hold tens of thousands of clones, with 77% observed a single time. Antigen specificity for these receptors is unknown. Sample: CD4+ T cells from PBMCs cultured with HCoV-NL63 spike peptides, taken before COVID-19 vaccination. Every receptor here comes from a human donor who received a COVID-19 vaccine. Both conserved end residues are part of each CDR3. A D gene is named only where the DNA matches it firmly. The size field is filled for only some rows; it gives once, few, many or a size class.

TRBJ2-5	TRBD2	-	TRBV27	CASSLSNLLAGEETQYF	TGTGCCAGCAGTTTATCGAACCTCCTAGCGGGGGAAGAGACCCAGTACTTC
TRBJ2-1	TRBD2	-	TRBV7-2	CASSRTSGAYNEQFF	TGTGCCAGCAGCCGCACTAGCGGGGCCTACAATGAGCAGTTCTTC
TRBJ2-3	-	-	TRBV12-5	CASGLSRFGPGDTQYF	TGTGCTAGTGGTTTGAGCAGATTCGGGCCAGGAGATACGCAGTATTTT
TRBJ1-5	-	-	TRBV24-1	CATSDGGRDESGNQPQHF	TGTGCCACCAGTGACGGTGGCCGAGACGAATCAGGCAATCAGCCCCAGCATTTT
TRBJ2-3	-	-	TRBV30	CAWIGARTDTQYF	TGTGCCTGGATTGGGGCTCGGACAGATACGCAGTATTTT
TRBJ1-4	-	-	TRBV7-9	CASSRYRSRATNEKLFF	TGTGCCAGCAGCCGTTACCGGAGTCGTGCAACTAATGAAAAACTGTTTTTT
TRBJ1-1	-	-	TRBV30	CAWSGGGPRAEAFF	TGTGCCTGGAGCGGCGGGGGGCCCAGGGCTGAAGCTTTCTTT
TRBJ1-5	-	-	TRBV7-9	CASSLGDRQPQHF	TGTGCCAGCAGCTTGGGAGACAGACAGCCCCAGCATTTT
TRBJ1-3	TRBD1	few	TRBV5-1	CASSFQGTGNGNTIYF	TGCGCCAGCAGCTTCCAAGGGACAGGGAACGGAAACACCATATATTTT
TRBJ1-4	-	-	TRBV19	CASSMGRWDEKLFF	TGTGCCAGTAGTATGGGGCGGTGGGATGAAAAACTGTTTTTT
TRBJ1-1	-	few	TRBV27	CASTPRGGHLAEAFF	TGTGCCAGCACCCCGCGGGGCGGCCACCTGGCTGAAGCTTTCTTT
TRBJ1-5	-	-	TRBV5-1	CASSPGQENQPQHF	TGCGCCAGCAGCCCTGGACAAGAGAATCAGCCCCAGCATTTT
TRBJ2-5	TRBD2	-	TRBV10-3	CAISRFSGAPQETQYF	TGTGCCATCAGCCGCTTTAGCGGGGCCCCCCAAGAGACCCAGTACTTC
TRBJ2-1	TRBD2	-	TRBV13	CASSSQGGGLAGFNEQFF	TGTGCCAGCAGCTCCCAGGGGGGGGGACTAGCGGGTTTCAATGAGCAGTTCTTC
TRBJ2-1	-	-	TRBV10-2	CASSGTETNYNEQFF	TGCGCCAGCAGTGGGACCGAGACTAACTACAATGAGCAGTTCTTC
TRBJ2-3	-	-	TRBV11-2	CASSPPGRTQYF	TGTGCCAGCAGCCCACCGGGCCGAACGCAGTATTTT